This T cell receptor (beta chain) originates from a study of OX40 agonist ivuxolimab in advanced cancers. Study-wide results and caveats: What antigens the expanded peripheral T cells recognized was never established.

The V end was cut by 3 bases, the J end by 2 bases, with 17 bases between. CDR3 length: 17 residues. Germline CDR1 ENHRY, CDR2 SYGVKD. Sequenced by immunoSEQ multiplex PCR; TCRdb stores in-frame clones only, minus some. The repertoire holds 40,000 to 50,000 clones, about 91% seen once, with 12% in the top ten. Comment on this clone: What it binds is not known.

V gene TRBV10-3 combines with J gene TRBJ1-5, with TRBD1 as a possible D gene (5 bases). This sequence originates from an adult with an advanced solid tumor such as melanoma, head and neck, liver or kidney cancer. The specimen was CD4+ or CD8+ T cells sorted from blood, collected in a trial of the OX40 agonist ivuxolimab. This CDR3 is CAISDPAVQGGNQPQHF. In DNA form, the CDR3 reads TGTGCCATCAGTGACCCCGCGGTTCAGGGTGGCAATCAGCCCCAGCATTTT.